This T cell receptor beta chain was captured in a study of cytomegalovirus exposure and HLA in healthy donors. Comments on this clone: Its antigen is unknown.

Primers included in the PCR were 60 Vbeta and 13 Jbeta primers. TCRdb's table, derived via immunoSEQ multiplex PCR, lists solely in-frame clones and lacks some. The sample shows roughly 190,000 clones, 70% to 80% of them seen only once. CDR3 length: 14 amino acids. Trimming left V 4 bases short and J 1 base short, with 10 bases between. Germline V CDR1 and CDR2: SGHTA, FQGNSA. General study results and limits: When a later analysis was performed, an Asian-associated ancestry cluster reportedly had fewer N-insertions than the roughly 630-donor mean. HLA alleles were associated with some 16,000 TCR beta sequences in a later analysis at 0.05 false discovery rate. Owing to their indistinguishability, certain V segments, notably TRBV6-2 and TRBV6-3, were excluded. On later analysis, the bulk of CMV-associated TCR beta chains appeared to be HLA-restricted.

The sequence came from a woman aged 45-60 years in good health and CMV-seronegative. Material for sequencing was PBMCs. The chain links TRBV7-2 to TRBJ2-5; D call uncertain. This CDR3 reads CASSWVGGQETQYF. The CDR3 DNA sequence: TGTGCCAGCAGCTGGGTAGGCGGCCAAGAGACCCAGTACTTC. Complete variable domain (other parts from reference TRBV7-2 and TRBJ2-5): GAGVSQSPSNKVTEKGKDVELRCDPISGHTALYWYRQSLGQGLEFLIYFQGNSAPDKSGLPSDRFSAERTGGSVSTLTIQRTQQEDSAVYLCASSWVGGQETQYFGPGTRLLVL.